The rows below give T cell receptor beta chains drawn from one sample of a study of PD-L1 blockade in urothelial cancer. TCRdb's copy holds only in-frame clones and misses some; the assay was immunoSEQ multiplex PCR. The sample shows roughly 100,000 clones, 83% of them seen only once. The sample in question was PBMCs, obtained around atezolizumab (anti-PD-L1) treatment. All receptors come from a man between 65 and 79 years old with urothelial cancer. Both conserved end residues are part of each CDR3. D genes are given only for firm matches. Expanded clones get a size class; other rows say once, few or many, or leave the size out.

cdr3_aa cdr3_nt clone_size d_call j_call cdr3_length v_call
CASSGVGGTDTQYF TGTGCCAGCAGCGGCGTAGGGGGCACAGATACGCAGTATTTT . . TRBJ2-3 14 TRBV9
CASGGEQPQHF TGTGCTTCGGGCGGGGAGCAGCCCCAGCATTTT . . TRBJ1-5 11 TRBV6-1
CASSFPGLAGTDTQYF TGTGCCAGCAGCTTTCCGGGACTAGCGGGCACAGATACGCAGTATTTT . TRBD2 TRBJ2-3 16 TRBV11-3
CASSMLGRQAYEQYF TGTGCCAGTAGTATGCTCGGCCGACAAGCCTACGAGCAGTACTTC . . TRBJ2-7 15 TRBV19
CASSLPGTGPGGYTF TGTGCCAGCAGCTTACCCGGGACAGGCCCGGGGGGCTACACCTTC few TRBD1 TRBJ1-2 15 TRBV5-4
CASSLGSGGNEQFF TGTGCCAGCAGCTTAGGTAGCGGGGGAAATGAGCAGTTCTTC . TRBD2 TRBJ2-1 14 TRBV7-2
CASSLDRGYEQYF TGTGCCAGCAGCTTGGACAGGGGCTACGAGCAGTACTTC . TRBD1 TRBJ2-7 13 TRBV5-5
CASTSGINTGELFF TGTGCCAGCACTAGCGGGATCAACACCGGGGAGCTGTTTTTT . TRBD2 TRBJ2-2 14 TRBV11-3
CASSLGGGQGTEAFF TGTGCCAGCAGCTTGGGCGGGGGGCAGGGGACGGAAGCTTTCTTT . . TRBJ1-1 15 TRBV5-4
CASSLSHRVEETQYF TGTGCCAGCAGCTTAAGTCACAGGGTAGAAGAGACCCAGTACTTC . . TRBJ2-5 15 TRBV11-1
CASSPHPGSQSRNEQYF TGTGCCAGTAGTCCCCATCCCGGGAGCCAAAGCCGGAACGAGCAGTACTTC . . TRBJ2-7 17 TRBV19
CAISESGGSREQYF TGTGCCATCAGTGAGTCTGGCGGGTCACGCGAGCAGTACTTC . . TRBJ2-7 14 TRBV10-3
CASSAEGGELFF TGTGCCAGCAGCGCCGAGGGCGGGGAGCTGTTTTTT . . TRBJ2-2 12 TRBV9
CASSHTSGRAYEQYF TGTGCCAGCTCACACACTAGCGGGAGGGCCTACGAGCAGTACTTC . TRBD2 TRBJ2-7 15 TRBV18
CASSTLETGRTEAFF TGTGCCAGTAGTACTCTCGAGACAGGGCGAACTGAAGCTTTCTTT . TRBD1 TRBJ1-1 15 TRBV19